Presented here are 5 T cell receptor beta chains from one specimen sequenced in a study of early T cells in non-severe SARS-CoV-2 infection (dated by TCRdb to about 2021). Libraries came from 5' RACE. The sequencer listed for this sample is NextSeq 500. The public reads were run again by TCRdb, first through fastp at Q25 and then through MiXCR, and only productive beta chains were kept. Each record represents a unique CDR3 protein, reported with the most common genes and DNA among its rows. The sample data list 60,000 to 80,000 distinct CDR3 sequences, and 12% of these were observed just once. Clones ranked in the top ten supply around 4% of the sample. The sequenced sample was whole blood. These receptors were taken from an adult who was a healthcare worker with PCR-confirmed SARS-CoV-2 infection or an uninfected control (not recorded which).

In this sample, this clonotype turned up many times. In DNA, the CDR3 is TGTGCCAGCAGCCTCGGGACTGACTCCTACAATGAGCAGTTCTTC. This encodes CASSLGTDSYNEQFF. V and J are TRBV11-3 and TRBJ2-1; D might be TRBD2 (6 bases). The CDR3 is 15 amino acids. The germline gives CDR1 SGHNT, CDR2 YENEEA. With 5 bases removed from V and 0 bases from J, the gap between germline ends came to 11 bases.

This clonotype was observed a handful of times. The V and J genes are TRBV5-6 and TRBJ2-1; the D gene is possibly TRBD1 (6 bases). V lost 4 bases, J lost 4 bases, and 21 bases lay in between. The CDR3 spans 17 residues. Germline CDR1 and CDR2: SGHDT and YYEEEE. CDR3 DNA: TGTGCCAGCAGCACTTACAGGGCCGCACAAATTTACAATGAGCAGTTCTTC. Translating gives CASSTYRAAQIYNEQFF.

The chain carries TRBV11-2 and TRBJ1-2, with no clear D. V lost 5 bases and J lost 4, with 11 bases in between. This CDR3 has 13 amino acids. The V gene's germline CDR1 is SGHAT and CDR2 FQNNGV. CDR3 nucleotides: TGTGCCAGCAGCCCTGGCGGGCTCTATGGCTACACCTTC. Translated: CASSPGGLYGYTF.

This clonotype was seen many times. The CDR3 nucleotides are TGCAGCGTTCGACAGGCGAGCAATGAGCAGTTCTTC. Its protein is CSVRQASNEQFF. The V and J genes are TRBV29-1 and TRBJ2-1; possible D gene TRBD1, 6 bases. V dropped 5 bases and J dropped 6 bases, with 11 bases sitting between them. CDR1 is SQVTM, CDR2 ANQGSEA, per germline. This CDR3 is built from 12 residues.

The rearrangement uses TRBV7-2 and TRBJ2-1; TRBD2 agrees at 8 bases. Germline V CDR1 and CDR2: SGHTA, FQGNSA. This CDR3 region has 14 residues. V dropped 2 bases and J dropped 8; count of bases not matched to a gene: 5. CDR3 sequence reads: CASSLQRELYEQFF. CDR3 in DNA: TGTGCCAGCAGCTTACAGCGGGAGCTTTATGAGCAGTTCTTC.